Shown below are 20 T cell receptor beta chains from a single sample sequenced in a study of shared clonotypes between healthy human individuals. Cells designated naive CD8 were CD45RO-negative and were positively selected for CCR7, with terminally differentiated effector memory CD45RA+ cells excluded. This table comes from immunoSEQ multiplex PCR, and its TCRdb copy is limited to in-frame clones, with some not included. The data contain hundreds of thousands of clones, over 90% of them singletons. Sequenced input: naive CD8+ T cells sorted from blood. The receptor source for this set is a man aged 25-45 years in good health.

The chain uses TRBV7-9 and TRBJ2-6, with 9 bases fitting TRBD1. J gave up 0 bases and V 5 bases, and 11 bases lay outside the gene matches. Per the germline V gene, CDR1 is SEHNR and CDR2 is FQNEAQ (reference sequence). CDR3 size: 19 residues. The CDR3: CASSVLGGQGHSGANVLTF. The CDR3 DNA sequence: TGTGCCAGCAGCGTGTTGGGGGGACAGGGCCACTCTGGGGCCAACGTCCTGACTTTC.

The chain couples TRBV7-9 to TRBJ2-5, with D hard to call. The CDR3 extends over 15 amino acids. V gave up 4 bases and J gave up 2 bases, with 14 bases separating them. The germline V gene encodes CDR1 SEHNR and CDR2 FQNEAQ (reference sequence). DNA of the CDR3: TGTGCCAGCAGCTCCTCCTGGAGCTCGCAAGAGACCCAGTACTTC. Protein sequence: CASSSSWSSQETQYF.

This chain links TRBV25-1 with TRBJ1-2; weak D call: TRBD1 (5 bases). The CDR3 covers 13 residues. V was shortened by 8 bases and J by 5 bases, with 15 bases between the two germline ends. The germline V gene has CDR1 MGHDK and CDR2 SYGVNS. The CDR3 region has the DNA TGTGCCAGCTGCCCGGGGGACTCTTATGGCTACACCTTC. It encodes CASCPGDSYGYTF.

The V gene is TRBV2, the J gene TRBJ2-1; 11 bases fit TRBD2. This CDR3 comprises 15 residues. Germline-derived CDR1 and CDR2 are SNHLY and FYNNEI. The V and J ends lost 7 bases and 7 bases, in that order; junction bases with no gene match: 9. The DNA of the CDR3 is TGTGCCAGCACCTTACTAGCGGGAGAGGTGAATGAGCAGTTCTTC. This sequence encodes CASTLLAGEVNEQFF.

The chain uses TRBV18 and TRBJ2-5; D is undetermined. Germline lookup yields CDR1 KGHSH and CDR2 LQKENI. With 0 bases removed from V and 4 bases from J, the gap between germline ends came to 12 bases. CDR3 length: 15 amino acids. In DNA form, the CDR3 reads TGTGCCAGCTCACCACCGTCTTCCTCGGCAGAGACCCAGTACTTC. It translates to CASSPPSSSAETQYF. Variable domain in full (rest from reference TRBV18 and TRBJ2-5): NAGVMQNPRHLVRRRGQEARLRCSPMKGHSHVYWYRQLPEEGLKFMVYLQKENIIDESGMPKERFSAEFPKEGPSILRIQQVVRGDSAAYFCASSPPSSSAETQYFGPGTRLLVL.

The chain couples TRBV27 to TRBJ2-7, with 8 bases lining up with TRBD2. V gave up 3 bases and J gave up 5 bases; unmatched junction bases: 9. The CDR3 is 15 amino acids. Per the germline V gene, CDR1 is MNHEY and CDR2 is SMNVEV (reference sequence). This CDR3 is CASSFGASGLDEQYF. CDR3 in DNA: TGTGCCAGCAGTTTTGGCGCTAGCGGGCTCGACGAGCAGTACTTC.

This clone was counted only a few times. This same CDR3 is encoded by further DNA sequences in the sample. The rearrangement links TRBV27 to TRBJ1-5; D not certain. Between the trimmed V and J ends, which lost 0 bases and 7 bases, there was a span of 7 bases. In germline, CDR1 is MNHEY, CDR2 SMNVEV (reference sequence). The CDR3 extends over 13 amino acids. This CDR3 reads CASSLSLGQPQHF. The DNA for the CDR3 is TGTGCCAGCAGTTTATCGTTAGGACAGCCCCAGCATTTT.

V gene TRBV28 combines with J gene TRBJ2-7; D ambiguous. The V end was cut by 3 bases, the J end by 5 bases, with 5 bases between. Germline V gives CDR1 MDHEN, CDR2 SYDVKM. The CDR3 runs 11 residues. Here the CDR3 DNA reads TGTGCCAGCAGTTTGGGCCACGAGCAGTACTTC. This sequence encodes CASSLGHEQYF.

CDR3 bases: TGTGCCAGCGGCCAGCCCAGGGCCGAGCAGTTCTTC. Residues: CASGQPRAEQFF. The V gene is TRBV6-5, the J gene TRBJ2-1; D may be TRBD1 (5 bases). Per the germline V gene, CDR1 is MNHEY and CDR2 is SVGAGI. The CDR3 covers 12 residues. V was clipped by 8 bases and J by 10 bases, with 15 bases between them.

The chain recombines TRBV9 with TRBJ2-1, with D unclear. From germline, CDR1 is SGDLS and CDR2 YYNGEE. The CDR3 is made up of 16 amino acids. V dropped 0 bases and J dropped 5 bases, with 15 bases sitting between them. The CDR3 loop is CASSVDAEYPNNEQFF. CDR3 sequence (DNA): TGTGCCAGCAGCGTAGACGCTGAATACCCAAACAATGAGCAGTTCTTC.

This chain uses TRBV27 with TRBJ2-1, with TRBD2 matching over 8 bases. Trimming removed 1 base from V and 7 bases from J; junction bases left unmatched: 9. The CDR3 has 16 residues. Germline CDR1 is MNHEY and CDR2 is SMNVEV (reference sequence). The CDR3, as DNA: TGTGCCAGCAGTTTATGGTGGGCGTCTAGCGGGAATGAGCAGTTCTTC. Translated, it gives CASSLWWASSGNEQFF.

V usage is TRBV11-2 and J usage is TRBJ2-7; D unclear. The V and J ends lost 2 bases and 3 bases respectively, with 8 bases between them. CDR3 length: 13 residues. The germline V gene encodes CDR1 SGHAT and CDR2 FQNNGV. The CDR3 region is CASSLWPSYEQYF. The CDR3 DNA reads TGTGCCAGCAGCTTATGGCCTAGCTACGAGCAGTACTTC.

V is TRBV29-1 and J is TRBJ2-3; unclear D gene. The CDR3 loop spans 13 amino acids. Trimming pared 5 bases from V and 1 base from J, leaving 10 bases between. Germline loops: CDR1 SQVTM, CDR2 ANQGSEA. The CDR3 region has the DNA TGCAGCGTTTCAGAGAAAGGCACAGATACGCAGTATTTT. It is translated as CSVSEKGTDTQYF.

The chain is built from TRBV4-1 and TRBJ2-7; D not certain. This CDR3 has 16 amino acids. Looked up from germline, CDR1 is MGHRA and CDR2 is YSYEKL. V was trimmed by 0 bases and J by 0 bases, leaving 12 bases between them. The DNA of the CDR3 is TGCGCCAGCAGCCAAGAGGACGGACCAAGCTCCTACGAGCAGTACTTC. Translation: CASSQEDGPSSYEQYF.

The chain joins TRBV2 to TRBJ1-1; D perhaps matches TRBD1 (6 bases). From germline, CDR1 is SNHLY and CDR2 FYNNEI. Trimming stripped 6 bases from V and 3 bases from J, with 14 bases between. The CDR3 length is 14 residues. The CDR3 DNA sequence: TGTGCCAGCAGCCAAGGGGGTCCATACACTGAAGCTTTCTTT. Encoded protein: CASSQGGPYTEAFF.

V gene TRBV28 combines with J gene TRBJ2-7, with D perhaps TRBD1 (5 bases). Germline-derived CDR1 and CDR2 are MDHEN and SYDVKM. This CDR3 region has 12 residues. Trimming took 4 bases from V and 6 from J, leaving 10 bases between them. CDR3 sequence reads: CASSYGGAEQYF. In DNA, the CDR3 is TGTGCCAGCAGTTATGGTGGGGCCGAGCAGTACTTC.

The chain links TRBV7-9 to TRBJ1-2, with 7 bases matching TRBD1. CDR1 is SEHNR, CDR2 FQNEAQ, per germline (reference sequence). The CDR3 sequence is 18 residues long. Trimming at V came to 5 bases and at J to 4 bases, leaving 19 bases not matched to a gene. CDR3 bases: TGTGCCAGCAGCGACCTCCGACAGGGTGTCGATTCGGGCTATGGCTACACCTTC. This encodes CASSDLRQGVDSGYGYTF.

The CDR3 reads CASEGDLYEQYF. The DNA of the CDR3 is TGTGCCAGCGAGGGAGATCTCTACGAGCAGTACTTC. This sequence joins TRBV7-9 and TRBJ2-7; possible D gene TRBD2, 5 bases. In germline, CDR1 is SEHNR, CDR2 FQNEAQ (reference sequence). Trimming left V 8 bases short and J 3 bases short, with 11 bases between. This CDR3 has 12 amino acids.

This sequence joins TRBV28 and TRBJ1-5; D is unresolved. Per the germline V gene, CDR1 is MDHEN and CDR2 is SYDVKM. This CDR3 spans 14 amino acids. Trimming pared 1 base from V and 5 bases from J, leaving 9 bases between. The CDR3: CASSLLASDQPQHF. CDR3 DNA sequence: TGTGCCAGCAGTTTATTGGCAAGCGATCAGCCCCAGCATTTT.

This sequence joins TRBV10-1 and TRBJ2-7; D is ambiguous. Germline loops: CDR1 WNHNN, CDR2 SYGVQD (reference sequence). The CDR3 runs 13 residues. V shed 3 bases and J shed 2 bases, with 8 bases lying between them. The CDR3 is CASSEGKPYEQYF. The CDR3 bases are TGCGCCAGCAGTGAAGGCAAGCCCTACGAGCAGTACTTC.